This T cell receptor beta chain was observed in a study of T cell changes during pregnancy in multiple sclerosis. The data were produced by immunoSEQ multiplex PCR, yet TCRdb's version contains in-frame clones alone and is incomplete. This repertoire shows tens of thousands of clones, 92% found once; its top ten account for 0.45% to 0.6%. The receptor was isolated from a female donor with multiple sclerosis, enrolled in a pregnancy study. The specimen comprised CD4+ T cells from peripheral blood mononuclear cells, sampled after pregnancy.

The CDR3 region is CASSHRGSGANVLTF. For the CDR3, the DNA is TGTGCCAGCAGCCATCGGGGGTCTGGGGCCAACGTCCTGACTTTC. This sequence joins TRBV7-3 and TRBJ2-6, with a tentative D call TRBD2 (6 bases). This CDR3 has 15 residues. Germline values: CDR1 SGHTA, CDR2 FQGTGA. Trimming stripped 5 bases from V and 1 base from J, with 9 bases between. The full variable domain, its missing parts supplied by reference TRBV7-3 and TRBJ2-6, is GAGVSQTPSNKVTEKGKYVELRCDPISGHTALYWYRQSLGQGPEFLIYFQGTGAADDSGLPNDRFFAVRPEGSVSTLKIQRTERGDSAVYLCASSHRGSGANVLTFGAGSRLTVL.